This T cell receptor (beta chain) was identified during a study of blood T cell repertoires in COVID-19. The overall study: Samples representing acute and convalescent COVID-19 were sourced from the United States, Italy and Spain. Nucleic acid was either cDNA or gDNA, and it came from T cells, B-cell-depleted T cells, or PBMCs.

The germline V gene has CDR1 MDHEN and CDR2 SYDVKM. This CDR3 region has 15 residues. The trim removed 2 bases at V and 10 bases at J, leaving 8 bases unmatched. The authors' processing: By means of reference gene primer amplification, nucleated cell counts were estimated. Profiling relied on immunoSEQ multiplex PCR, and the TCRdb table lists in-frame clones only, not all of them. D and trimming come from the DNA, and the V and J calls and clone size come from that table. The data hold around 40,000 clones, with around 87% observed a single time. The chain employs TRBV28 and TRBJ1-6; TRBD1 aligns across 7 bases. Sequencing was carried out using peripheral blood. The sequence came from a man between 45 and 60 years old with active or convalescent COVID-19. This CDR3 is CASSLGSQGESPLHF. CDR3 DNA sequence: TGTGCCAGCAGTTTAGGGTCGCAGGGGGAATCACCCCTCCACTTT.